This TCR beta chain came from a study of blood T cells in healthy people across ages (dated by TCRdb to about 2015). Study-level background: In model experiments, template switching captured roughly one uniquely barcoded TCR beta cDNA molecule for every two T cells. Using deep sequencing normalized with unique cDNA molecular identifiers, the study measured how TCR beta repertoire diversity changes with age. Four age groups were formed from the donors: young (average roughly 15 years), middle-aged (less than 40), aged (about 68) and long-lived (more than 75). To avoid experimental bias, donors of different ages were spread randomly across the sequencing lanes. Two additional independent replicas of 1 million unique cDNA reads from the same blood draw were analyzed for two donors (one aged 18 to 30 and one aged 80 or older).

V sheds 2 bases and J sheds 4 bases, leaving 11 bases between their ends. Reading the germline V gene gives CDR1 LGHNT and CDR2 FRNRAP. The CDR3 covers 15 residues, taking in both the cysteine and the phenylalanine. Only the CDR3 portion is preserved as DNA: 45 bases, with reading frame beginning at the first base. The library was made by 5' RACE. The instrument was an Illumina HiSeq 2500. The second PCR ran for about 7 to 11 cycles and used a J-beta primer mix along with a sample-barcoded 5' primer. A unique molecular identifier was introduced onto each TCR beta cDNA molecule by a template-switch 5' adaptor carrying 12 random nucleotides. Each sample yielded at least 2.5 million CDR3-containing paired-end reads. First-strand cDNA was synthesized from all RNA with the Mint cDNA synthesis kit, primed by a TRBC-specific oligonucleotide. After uracil-DNA glycosylase treatment, a first 18-cycle PCR used universal primers M1SS and BC2_uni_R on all cDNA. Turning to the authors' computational methods: Normalization of each sample was performed by random selection of 1 million high-quality reads, each carrying a distinct molecular identifier. Reads sharing molecular identifiers were discarded rather than binned into consensus sequences. MiTCR, run with a Q25 quality threshold and the strictest error-elimination algorithm, handled CDR3 identification, clonotype clustering and error correction. A nonparametric unseen species model using Euler transformation provided a lower-bound estimate of total TCR beta diversity. The raw public data were reprocessed by TCRdb itself: fastp quality trimming at Q25, MiXCR clonotype calling, in-frame beta chains only. Each CDR3 protein gets just one entry, which takes the most common genes and DNA from the rows behind it. These V and J calls originate from TCRdb's pipeline instead of the authors' own analysis. The table for this sample lists hundreds of thousands of distinct CDR3 sequences; 55% to 65% of them were counted only once. The top ten constitute 28% of the sample.

The donors were roughly 39 Caucasian individuals from Russia, aged roughly 6 to 90 years, who were systemically healthy. Ten milliliters of peripheral blood were drawn from each donor into EDTA-treated Vacutainer tubes. Ficoll-Paque density-gradient centrifugation was used to isolate PBMCs, with at least 6.5 million per sample. Trizol reagent was used to extract total RNA from PBMCs, with at least 6 micrograms per sample. Naive CD45RAhigh/CD27high T cell percentages were measured by flow cytometry on a PBMC aliquot from every donor. Remarks on this clonotype: The antigen this receptor binds is unknown. No quality values exist for individual bases; no much larger clone is one base distant.

Results the study describes overall, beyond this receptor: Donor CMV infection status was unknown, potentially confounding age-related changes in expanded clonotypes. A strong correlation was found between observed TCR beta diversity and the percentage of naive T cells measured by flow cytometry. Bulk unsorted PBMC profiling prevented conclusive comparison of naive and antigen-experienced compartments. Observed TCR beta diversity per million T cells fell roughly linearly with age, and a significant reduction was already apparent by age approximately 41. Compared with the aged group, the long-lived group had more naive CD4+ T cells, fewer expanded clones and increased TCR diversity, suggesting age selection. Total diversity estimates from one million sequenced T cells were considered lower bounds and underestimates.

The clonotype originates from a man aged 30 to 45 in good health. The V and J genes are TRBV12-5 and TRBJ2-2, with the D segment identity uncertain. What was sequenced was blood. The CDR3 protein: CASGLNPSLTGELFF. The DNA reads TGTGCTAGTGGTTTGAACCCCTCCCTCACCGGGGAGCTGTTTTTT. With the rest looked up from the reference TRBV12-5 and TRBJ2-2 genes rather than sequenced, the full variable domain is DARVTQTPRHKVTEMGQEVTMRCQPILGHNTVFWYRQTMMQGLELLAYFRNRAPLDDSGMPKDRFSAEMPDATLATLKIQPSEPRDSAVYFCASGLNPSLTGELFFGEGSRLTVL.